This T cell receptor (beta chain) was sequenced in a study of graft-versus-host responses after intestinal transplantation (dated by TCRdb to the early 2020s). For the wider study: The transplants that recipients received were multivisceral, liver-intestinal, or isolated intestinal. After intestinal transplantation, graft-versus-host and host-versus-graft alloreactive T cell clones were followed in the graft, circulation and bone marrow using bulk TCR-beta CDR3 sequencing. Rather than going through the commercial service, samples from a few later patients were sequenced in-house on an Illumina MiSeq and processed with MiXCR. Donor T cell macrochimerism was defined as a peak of at least 4% donor T cells among recipient peripheral blood mononuclear cells. The cohort enrolled about two dozen intestinal transplant recipients including one retransplant, and 3 patients lacking pretransplant specimens were excluded. To identify alloreactive clones, pre-transplant mixed lymphocyte reaction products were sequenced and then compared with unstimulated pre-transplant donor and recipient T cells. All recipients received anti-thymocyte globulin induction followed by maintenance tacrolimus and steroids for 3 to 4 years.

V is trimmed back by 6 bases and J by 3 bases, and the junction contains 10 bases that no gene match accounts for. Spanning cysteine to phenylalanine, the CDR3 consists of 17 amino acids. Only the CDR3 DNA is retained, 51 bases long and in frame from the first base. Looking up the germline V gene (reference sequence) yields CDR1 LNHDA and CDR2 SQIVND. The study at large found these results: High GvH to HvG T cell clonal ratios were observed in the allografts of patients with donor T cell macrochimerism. Early after transplant, declines in HvG clones were associated with peak levels of circulating GvH clones. GvH clones were found in recipient bone marrow, and some of the GvH clones appeared earlier in ileal mucosa or blood, which is consistent with an intestinal mucosal origin. Conclusions were limited by the relatively low number and heterogeneity of intestinal transplant patients.

Interpreted using the paper, the time point label stands for: cells obtained before transplantation from donor or recipient. CD3+CD4+ and CD3+CD8+ populations were FACS-sorted from unstimulated pre-transplant donor and recipient cells taken from spleen or lymph nodes. The library was built by means of the immunoSEQ multiplex PCR assay. In most patients, genomic DNA was isolated using the Qiagen DNeasy Blood and Tissue Kit and sent frozen to Adaptive Biotechnologies for TCR sequencing. For most patients, genomic DNA was subjected to high-throughput TCR-beta CDR3 sequencing by Adaptive Biotechnologies. The paper's data handling went like this. TCR sequencing data were retrieved from Adaptive's ImmunoSEQ software for around 18 patients, whereas a few other patients were processed with MiXCR and VDJtools. To correct CD4 versus CD8 sorting errors, any sequence found in both subsets at a frequency ratio below 5:1 was removed. CDR3 nucleotide sequences shared between donor and recipient were removed because the origin of such sequences could not be assigned. To count as alloreactive, a clone needed at least 2-fold expansion over unstimulated cells and a minimum CFSE-low frequency of 0.002% (template counts) or 0.001% (read counts). Clones were considered mappable if detected in sequenced pre-transplant spleen, lymph node, or MLR CFSE-low populations of the donor or recipient. The cumulative frequency of alloreactive clones was calculated as a percentage of all sequences, weighted by copy number. Sourced from immuneACCESS, this table was stored by TCRdb with only in-frame sequences that have V and J called. A share of the clones is absent; for the studies checked, an unresolved V gene accounts for under half, and the remainder has no known explanation. V, J and clone size reflect that table, while D and trimming were determined from the DNA. The sample has 75,000 to 100,000 clones on record, about 93% of them singletons. The biggest ten clones account for around 0.15% of the sample.

As for this clone: This receptor's antigen is unknown. No base-level quality is on record; no much larger clone is a single base apart.

The V gene is TRBV19 and the J gene is TRBJ1-5, and TRBD1 matches 11 of the central bases. The source is a human donor who received an intestinal transplant. The sequences come from unstimulated CD4+ T cells sorted from spleen or lymph node cells, collected before intestinal transplant. The encoded CDR3 is CASRLGTGGVNNQPQHF. The nucleotide sequence is given as TGTGCCAGTAGATTGGGGACAGGGGGAGTTAACAATCAGCCCCAGCATTTT.